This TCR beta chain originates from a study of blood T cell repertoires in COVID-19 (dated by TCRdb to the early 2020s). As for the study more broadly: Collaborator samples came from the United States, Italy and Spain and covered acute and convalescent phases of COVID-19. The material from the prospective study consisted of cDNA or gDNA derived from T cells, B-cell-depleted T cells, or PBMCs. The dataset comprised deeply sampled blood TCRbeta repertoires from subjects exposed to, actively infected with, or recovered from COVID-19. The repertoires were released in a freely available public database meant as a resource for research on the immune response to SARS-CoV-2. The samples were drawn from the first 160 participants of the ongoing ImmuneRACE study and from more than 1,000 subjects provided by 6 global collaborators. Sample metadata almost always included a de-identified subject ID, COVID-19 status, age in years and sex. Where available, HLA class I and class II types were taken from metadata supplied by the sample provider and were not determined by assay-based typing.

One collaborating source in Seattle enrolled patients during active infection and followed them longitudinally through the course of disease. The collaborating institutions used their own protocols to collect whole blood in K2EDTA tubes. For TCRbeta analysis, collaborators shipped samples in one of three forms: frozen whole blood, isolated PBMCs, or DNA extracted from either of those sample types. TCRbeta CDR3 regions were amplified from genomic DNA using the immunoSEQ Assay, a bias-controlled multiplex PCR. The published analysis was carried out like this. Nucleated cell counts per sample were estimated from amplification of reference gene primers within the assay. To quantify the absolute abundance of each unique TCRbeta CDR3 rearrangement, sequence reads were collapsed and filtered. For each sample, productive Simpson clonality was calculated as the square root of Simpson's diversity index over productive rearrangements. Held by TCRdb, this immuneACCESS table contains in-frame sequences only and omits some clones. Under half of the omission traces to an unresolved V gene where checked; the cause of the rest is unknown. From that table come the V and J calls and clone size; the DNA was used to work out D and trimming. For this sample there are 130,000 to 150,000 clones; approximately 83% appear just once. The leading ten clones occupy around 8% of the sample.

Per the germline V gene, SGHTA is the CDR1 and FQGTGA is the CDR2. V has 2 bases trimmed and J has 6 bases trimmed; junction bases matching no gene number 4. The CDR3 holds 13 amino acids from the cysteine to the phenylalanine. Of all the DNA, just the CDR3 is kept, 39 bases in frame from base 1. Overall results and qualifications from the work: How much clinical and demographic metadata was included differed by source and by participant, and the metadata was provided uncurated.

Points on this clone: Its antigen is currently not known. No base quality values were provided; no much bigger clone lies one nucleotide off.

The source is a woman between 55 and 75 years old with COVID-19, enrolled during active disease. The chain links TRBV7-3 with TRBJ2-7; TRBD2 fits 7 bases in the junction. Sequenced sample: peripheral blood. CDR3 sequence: CASSLRLAGEQYF. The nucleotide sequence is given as TGTGCCAGCAGCTTACGACTAGCTGGCGAGCAGTACTTC.